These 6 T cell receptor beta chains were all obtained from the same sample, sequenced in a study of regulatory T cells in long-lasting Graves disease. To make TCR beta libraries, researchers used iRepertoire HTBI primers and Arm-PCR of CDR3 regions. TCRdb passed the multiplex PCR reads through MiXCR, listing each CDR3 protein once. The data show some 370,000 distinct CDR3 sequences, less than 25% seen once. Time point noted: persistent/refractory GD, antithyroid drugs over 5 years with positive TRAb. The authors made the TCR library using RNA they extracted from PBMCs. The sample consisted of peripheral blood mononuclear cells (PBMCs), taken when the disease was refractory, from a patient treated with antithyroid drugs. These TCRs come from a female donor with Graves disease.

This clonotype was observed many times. The CDR3 loop reads CAISVQNTEAFF. The DNA for the CDR3 is TGTGCCATCAGTGTTCAGAACACTGAAGCTTTCTTT. V usage is TRBV10-3 and J usage is TRBJ1-1; no clear D. From germline, CDR1 is ENHRY and CDR2 SYGVKD. V lost 4 bases to trimming and J lost 1 base, with 4 bases between them. The CDR3 is 12 residues long.

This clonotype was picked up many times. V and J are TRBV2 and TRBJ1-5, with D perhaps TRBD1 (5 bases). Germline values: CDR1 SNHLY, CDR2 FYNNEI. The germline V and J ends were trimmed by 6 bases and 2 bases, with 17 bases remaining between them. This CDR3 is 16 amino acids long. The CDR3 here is CASRRGPWGGNQPQHF. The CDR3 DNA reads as TGTGCCAGCAGGCGGGGACCCTGGGGTGGCAATCAGCCCCAGCATTTT. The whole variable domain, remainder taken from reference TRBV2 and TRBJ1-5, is EPEVTQTPSHQVTQMGQEVILRCVPISNHLYFYWYRQILGQKVEFLVSFYNNEISEKSEIFDDQFSVERPDGSNFTLKIRSTKLEDSAMYFCASRRGPWGGNQPQHFGDGTRLSIL.

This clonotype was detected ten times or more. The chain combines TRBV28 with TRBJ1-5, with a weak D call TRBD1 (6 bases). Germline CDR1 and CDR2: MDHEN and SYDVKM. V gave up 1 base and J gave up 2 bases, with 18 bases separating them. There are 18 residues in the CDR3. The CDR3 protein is CASSLFIGGKEGNQPQHF. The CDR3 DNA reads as TGTGCCAGCAGTTTATTTATAGGGGGAAAGGAAGGCAATCAGCCCCAGCATTTT.

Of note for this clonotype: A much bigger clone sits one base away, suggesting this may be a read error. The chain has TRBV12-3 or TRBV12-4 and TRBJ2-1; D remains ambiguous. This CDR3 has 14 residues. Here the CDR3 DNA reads TGTGCCAGCAGGCCCGACATGCCCTACAATGGGCAGTTCTTC. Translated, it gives CASRPDMPYNGQFF.

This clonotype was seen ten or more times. In nucleotides, the CDR3 is TGTGCCAGCAGTTATTCCAGGGTAAGCAATCAGCCCCAGCATTTT. Translated: CASSYSRVSNQPQHF. The V and J genes are TRBV6-5 and TRBJ1-5; D might be TRBD1 (5 bases). V lost 3 bases to trimming and J lost 1 base, with 10 bases between them. The germline V gene encodes CDR1 MNHEY and CDR2 SVGAGI. CDR3 length: 15 amino acids.

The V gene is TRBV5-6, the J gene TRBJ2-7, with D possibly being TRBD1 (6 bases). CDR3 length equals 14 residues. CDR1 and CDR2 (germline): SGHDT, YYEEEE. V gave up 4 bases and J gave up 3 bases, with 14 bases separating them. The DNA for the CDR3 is TGTGCCAGCAGCCTAGGACAGCGAATCTACGAGCAGTACTTC. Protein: CASSLGQRIYEQYF.